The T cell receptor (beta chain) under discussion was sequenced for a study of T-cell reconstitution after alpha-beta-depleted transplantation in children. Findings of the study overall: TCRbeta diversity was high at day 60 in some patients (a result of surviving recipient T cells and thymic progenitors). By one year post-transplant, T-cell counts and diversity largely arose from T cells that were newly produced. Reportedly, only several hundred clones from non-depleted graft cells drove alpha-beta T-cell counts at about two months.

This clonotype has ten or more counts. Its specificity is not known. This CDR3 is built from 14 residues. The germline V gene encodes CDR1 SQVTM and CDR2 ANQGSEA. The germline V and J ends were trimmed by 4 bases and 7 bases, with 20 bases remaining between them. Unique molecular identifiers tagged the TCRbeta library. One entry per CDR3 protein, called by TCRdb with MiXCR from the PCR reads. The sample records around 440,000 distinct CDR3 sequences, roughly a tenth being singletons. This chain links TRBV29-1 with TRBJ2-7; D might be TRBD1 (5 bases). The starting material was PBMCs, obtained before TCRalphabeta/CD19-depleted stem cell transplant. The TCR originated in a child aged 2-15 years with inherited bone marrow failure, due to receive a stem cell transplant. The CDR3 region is CSVGWRGSQGEQYF. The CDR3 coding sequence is TGCAGCGTTGGGTGGCGCGGTTCCCAGGGAGAGCAGTACTTC.